This T cell receptor beta chain was retrieved from a study of shared clonotypes between healthy human individuals. Study-level information: A donor's plate count was three for CD4 naive and three for CD4 memory; CD8 naive had two and CD8 memory one.

TCRdb's copy holds only in-frame clones and misses some; the assay was immunoSEQ multiplex PCR. The table records 2 million to 3 million clones, roughly 93% of them present only once. Sequencing was performed on naive CD4+ T cells from PBMCs. Subset here: CD45RA+ positively selected. This receptor was taken from a man younger than 35 in good health. Some clones in this sample may be carry-over from other donors' samples.

CDR3 residues: CSVVLAGLYEQYF. CDR3 nucleotides: TGCAGCGTTGTTTTGGCGGGACTCTACGAGCAGTACTTC. The V and J genes are TRBV29-1 and TRBJ2-7, with D tentatively TRBD2 (6 bases). Between the trimmed V and J ends, which lost 4 bases and 3 bases, there was a span of 13 bases. Germline V gene data show CDR1 as SQVTM and CDR2 as ANQGSEA. This CDR3 region has 13 residues.